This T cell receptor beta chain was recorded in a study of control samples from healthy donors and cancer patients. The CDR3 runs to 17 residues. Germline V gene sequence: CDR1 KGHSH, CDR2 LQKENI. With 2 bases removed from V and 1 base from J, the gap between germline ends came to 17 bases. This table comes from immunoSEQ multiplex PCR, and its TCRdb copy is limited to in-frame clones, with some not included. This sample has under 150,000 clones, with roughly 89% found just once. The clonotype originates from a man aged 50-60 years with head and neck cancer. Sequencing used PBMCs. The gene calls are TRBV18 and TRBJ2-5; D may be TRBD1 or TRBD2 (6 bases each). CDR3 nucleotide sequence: TGTGCCAGCTCACCAATTAGGGGGGCGGCACTCCAAGAGACCCAGTACTTC. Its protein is CASSPIRGAALQETQYF.